These 21 T cell receptor beta chains originate from one sample sequenced in a study of T cells in Graves' hyperthyroidism and ophthalmopathy. RNA transcripts were the template for amplifying TCR beta CDR3 regions. HTBI primers were employed in a first-round RT-PCR of the TCR CDR3. MiXCR, applied by TCRdb to the multiplex PCR reads, yields one record per CDR3 protein. The sample records 500,000 to 800,000 distinct CDR3 sequences, about 14% being singletons. The material sequenced was blood. The receptors come from a woman between 45 and 65 years old with Graves' ophthalmopathy.

This rearrangement joins TRBV19 to TRBJ2-7; perhaps TRBD2 as D (6 bases). The CDR3 spans 16 residues. CDR1 and CDR2 (germline): LNHDA, SQIVND (reference sequence). Trimming cost V 5 bases and J 2 bases, with 19 bases left between them. The CDR3 DNA reads as TGTGCCAGTAGTGCTACCCTCGCGGGGAGTACCTACGAGCAGTACTTC. Residues: CASSATLAGSTYEQYF.

CDR3 protein: CASRITGNGVGVNTEAFF. CDR3 sequence (DNA): TGTGCCAGCAGGATAACAGGGAACGGTGTGGGTGTGAACACTGAAGCTTTCTTT. The chain is built from TRBV6-2 or TRBV6-3 and TRBJ1-1, with D maybe TRBD1 (6 bases). Trimming removed 6 bases at V and 0 bases at J, with 23 bases between. The germline V gene has CDR1 MNHEY and CDR2 SVGEGT. There are 18 residues in the CDR3.

The chain employs TRBV4-1 and TRBJ1-5; TRBD1 matches 8 bases. Germline V gives CDR1 MGHRA, CDR2 YSYEKL. Losses at the gene ends were 3 bases for V and 11 bases for J; bases not matched to a gene: 12. The CDR3 is made up of 15 amino acids. CDR3 nucleotides: TGCGCCAGCAGCCATGCTACAGGGGGGCGGTCGGCCCAGCATTTT. This gives the protein CASSHATGGRSAQHF.

The chain has TRBV9 and TRBJ1-1; 8 nucleotides align to TRBD1. V shed 0 bases and J 0 bases; nucleotides not matched to a gene: 7. The CDR3 sequence is 17 residues long. Germline CDR1 and CDR2: SGDLS and YYNGEE. The CDR3 DNA sequence: TGTGCCAGCAGCGTAGTCAAGGACAGGGACATGAACACTGAAGCTTTCTTT. Its translation is CASSVVKDRDMNTEAFF.

This clonotype was counted between two and nine times. This rearrangement joins TRBV5-1 to TRBJ2-5, with D possibly TRBD2 on 6 matching bases. The CDR3 loop spans 16 amino acids. V lost 3 bases to trimming and J lost 5 bases, with 20 bases between them. Germline CDR1 reads SGHRS; CDR2 reads YFSETQ. CDR3 nucleotides: TGCGCCAGCAGCTGGGGCGAACAGGACTATACGGAGACCCAGTACTTC. This translates into CASSWGEQDYTETQYF.

The rearrangement links TRBV2 to TRBJ2-3; 7 nucleotides agree with TRBD2. This CDR3 is built from 15 residues. The J segment lost 0 bases and the V segment lost 6 bases, leaving 6 bases of the junction unmatched. The germline V gene encodes CDR1 SNHLY and CDR2 FYNNEI. The CDR3 region is CASRRLAQSTDTQYF. The CDR3 region has the DNA TGTGCCAGCAGACGACTAGCCCAAAGCACAGATACGCAGTATTTT.

Only a few counts were recorded for this clonotype. The chain employs TRBV6-2 or TRBV6-3 and TRBJ2-7; 9 nucleotides align to TRBD2. J gave up 3 bases and V 3 bases, and 6 bases lay outside the gene matches. The germline V gene encodes CDR1 MNHEY and CDR2 SVGEGT. The CDR3 has 15 residues. The DNA of the CDR3 is TGTGCCAGCAGTTATGACTCTAGCGGGGACTACGAGCAGTACTTC. Translation gives CASSYDSSGDYEQYF.

Concerning this clonotype: A much larger clone differs from this one at a single base, so this may be a read error. V is TRBV5-5 and J is TRBJ2-1; TRBD1 might be the D (6 bases). The CDR3 is 12 residues long. V was trimmed by 3 bases and J by 8 bases, leaving 9 bases between them. In germline, CDR1 is SGHKS, CDR2 YYEKEE (reference sequence). CDR3 nucleotide sequence: TGTGCCAGCAGCTCTCAGGGGCATGAGCAGTTCTTC. The encoded protein is CASSSQGHEQFF.

This clonotype turned up a few times. The J gene is TRBJ2-5, the V gene TRBV5-1, with D unclear. Trimming stripped 0 bases from V and 0 bases from J, with 9 bases between. This CDR3 has 15 amino acids. Germline V lookup: CDR1 SGHRS, CDR2 YFSETQ. This CDR3 reads CASSLGDMYQETQYF. The DNA of the CDR3 is TGCGCCAGCAGCTTGGGTGATATGTACCAAGAGACCCAGTACTTC.

There are many counts of this clonotype. The J gene is TRBJ2-2, the V gene TRBV5-1, with D tentatively TRBD2 (5 bases). V was shortened by 6 bases and J by 4 bases, with 10 bases between the two germline ends. Germline lookup yields CDR1 SGHRS and CDR2 YFSETQ. The CDR3 consists of 13 residues. The DNA for the CDR3 is TGCGCCAGCACTCCCGGGGTCACCGGGGAGCTGTTTTTT. Translating it yields CASTPGVTGELFF.

This clonotype was seen more than once but under ten times. The chain uses TRBV12-5 and TRBJ2-1, with D maybe TRBD2 (5 bases). CDR3 length: 14 residues. The V end was cut by 6 bases, the J end by 8 bases, with 17 bases between. Looked up from germline, CDR1 is LGHNT and CDR2 is FRNRAP. The CDR3 DNA reads as TGTGCTAGTGGCCAAACACTTCTAGCCTATGAGCAGTTCTTC. Its protein is CASGQTLLAYEQFF.

V gene TRBV15 combines with J gene TRBJ1-5; TRBD1 might be the D (5 bases). Trimming removed 0 bases at V and 7 bases at J, with 19 bases between. CDR3 size: 17 residues. CDR1 and CDR2 from the germline V gene are LNHNV and YYDKDF (reference sequence). CDR3 sequence reads: CATSREPGTGWGQPQHF. The CDR3 region has the DNA TGTGCCACCAGCAGAGAGCCGGGGACGGGGTGGGGCCAGCCCCAGCATTTT.

This clonotype occurred many times. This sequence joins TRBV11-2 and TRBJ2-5; D assignment may be TRBD1 or TRBD2 (6 bases each). CDR1 and CDR2 (germline): SGHAT, FQNNGV. Trimming removed 0 bases at V and 2 bases at J, with 13 bases between. The CDR3 has 16 residues. CDR3 loop: CASSLDGGRDQETQYF. CDR3 in DNA: TGTGCCAGCAGCTTAGATGGGGGGCGCGATCAAGAGACCCAGTACTTC. The whole variable domain, filled in from reference TRBV11-2 and TRBJ2-5, reads EAGVAQSPRYKIIEKRQSVAFWCNPISGHATLYWYQQILGQGPKLLIQFQNNGVVDDSQLPKDRFSAERLKGVDSTLKIQPAKLEDSAVYLCASSLDGGRDQETQYFGPGTRLLVL.

This clonotype was recorded at least ten times. The chain joins TRBV2 to TRBJ2-1, with D maybe TRBD2 (6 bases). The germline V gene encodes CDR1 SNHLY and CDR2 FYNNEI. V lost 9 bases to trimming and J lost 9 bases, with 18 bases between them. This CDR3 has 13 amino acids. CDR3 sequence: CARGGLGDIEQFF. CDR3 DNA: TGTGCCAGGGGGGGACTGGGGGATATTGAGCAGTTCTTC.

This clonotype was detected ten times or more. J is TRBJ2-7 and V is TRBV2; 9 positions match TRBD2. Germline-derived CDR1 and CDR2 are SNHLY and FYNNEI. The CDR3 length is 15 residues. V dropped 4 bases and J dropped 2; count of bases not matched to a gene: 6. The CDR3 is CASSGRVAGAYEQYF. The CDR3 DNA is TGTGCCAGCAGTGGGAGGGTAGCGGGGGCCTACGAGCAGTACTTC.

There are many counts of this clonotype. The chain uses TRBV28 and TRBJ2-1; 7 nucleotides agree with TRBD2. Germline lookup yields CDR1 MDHEN and CDR2 SYDVKM. CDR3 length equals 16 residues. Trimming took 10 bases from V and 6 from J; bases not matched to a gene: 18. The CDR3 protein is CAICRDSMAGVNEQFF. The CDR3 DNA reads as TGTGCCATCTGCCGGGACTCAATGGCGGGAGTCAATGAGCAGTTCTTC.

This clonotype has a count of ten or more. The gene calls are TRBV27 and TRBJ1-6, with D possibly TRBD1 on 5 matching bases. V lost 2 bases and J lost 9, with 14 bases in between. Germline values: CDR1 MNHEY, CDR2 SMNVEV (reference sequence). The CDR3 is 15 residues long. CDR3 region: CASSLGGSGASPLHF. The CDR3 DNA follows: TGTGCCAGCAGTTTAGGAGGTTCTGGGGCTTCACCCCTCCACTTT.

Ten or more counts support this clonotype. The gene calls are TRBV6-6 and TRBJ2-7; D is uncertain. CDR1 is MNHNY and CDR2 is SVGAGI in the germline V gene (reference sequence). The CDR3 totals 18 residues. The V and J ends lost 0 bases and 2 bases respectively, with 20 bases between them. The CDR3 sequence is CASSYSTPDTLTPYEQYF. The DNA for the CDR3 is TGTGCCAGCAGTTACTCGACCCCAGATACGCTCACTCCCTACGAGCAGTACTTC.

Note on this clonotype: This may come from a read error, since a much larger clone is one base off. The chain uses TRBV10-3 and TRBJ2-7; 10 nucleotides line up with TRBD1. Germline V gives CDR1 ENHRY, CDR2 SYGVKD. The CDR3 loop spans 14 amino acids. The DNA of the CDR3 is TGTGCCGTCAGTGAATGGACAGGGGGCTACGAGCAGTACTTC. As protein: CAVSEWTGGYEQYF.

In this sample, this clonotype turned up many times. CDR3 bases: TGTGCCAGCAGCGACCAACTAGCGGGACCCGTTCAGTACTTC. It is translated as CASSDQLAGPVQYF. The rearrangement joins TRBV7-2 to TRBJ2-4, with 10 bases aligning to TRBD2. Trimming took 5 bases from V and 11 from J; bases not matched to a gene: 9. Germline V gene lookup returns CDR1 SGHTA and CDR2 FQGNSA. The CDR3 is 14 residues long.

In this sample, this clonotype turned up many times. The V and J genes are TRBV6-5 and TRBJ2-7; D might be TRBD1 (6 bases). From germline, CDR1 is MNHEY and CDR2 SVGAGI. Between the trimmed V and J ends, which lost 2 bases and 6 bases, there was a span of 20 bases. The CDR3 is 16 residues long. CDR3 sequence (DNA): TGTGCCAGCAGTTACGACCCGGGACAAATGCCTCGCGAGCAGTACTTC. This codes for CASSYDPGQMPREQYF.